This TCR beta chain was captured in a study of blood T cell repertoires in COVID-19. Enrolled during active infection, Seattle patients were then followed longitudinally. Germline assignment: CDR1 MNHEY and CDR2 SVGAGI. The V gene end was trimmed by 6 bases and the J gene end by 2 bases; junction bases not matched to a gene: 5. The CDR3 sequence is 14 residues long. Some clones are missing from TCRdb's copy, which holds only in-frame ones; the method was immunoSEQ multiplex PCR. The data hold 250,000 to 300,000 clones, with roughly nine tenths observed a single time. Sample: peripheral blood. This TCR was sampled from a young woman with COVID-19, enrolled during active disease. The chain has TRBV6-5 and TRBJ1-1; 8 bases align to TRBD1. CDR3 protein: CASRDRGGNTEAFF. The DNA of the CDR3 is TGTGCCAGCAGAGACAGGGGCGGAAACACTGAAGCTTTCTTT.